What follows is one TCR beta chain and its context. This CDR3 region has 15 residues. The V and J ends lost 4 bases and 5 bases respectively, with 17 bases between them. The data originate from a study of early T cells in non-severe SARS-CoV-2 infection. Overall study context: Sequenced bulk RNA came from whole blood that was unsorted, and chains were unpaired.

Individual cDNA molecules were tagged with unique molecular identifiers, the study reported. TCRdb re-called the 5' RACE reads through MiXCR, storing one row per CDR3 protein. Of tens of thousands of distinct CDR3 sequences detected, more than 5% appear once; the ten largest clones hold about 8%. This receptor was taken from an adult who was a healthcare worker with PCR-confirmed SARS-CoV-2 infection or an uninfected control (not recorded which). The sample was whole blood. The rearrangement uses TRBV12-3 or TRBV12-4 and TRBJ1-1; D uncertain. The CDR3 protein is CASSSVGHRRTEAFF. The CDR3 coding sequence is TGTGCCAGCAGTTCCGTTGGGCATCGTCGTACTGAAGCTTTCTTT.